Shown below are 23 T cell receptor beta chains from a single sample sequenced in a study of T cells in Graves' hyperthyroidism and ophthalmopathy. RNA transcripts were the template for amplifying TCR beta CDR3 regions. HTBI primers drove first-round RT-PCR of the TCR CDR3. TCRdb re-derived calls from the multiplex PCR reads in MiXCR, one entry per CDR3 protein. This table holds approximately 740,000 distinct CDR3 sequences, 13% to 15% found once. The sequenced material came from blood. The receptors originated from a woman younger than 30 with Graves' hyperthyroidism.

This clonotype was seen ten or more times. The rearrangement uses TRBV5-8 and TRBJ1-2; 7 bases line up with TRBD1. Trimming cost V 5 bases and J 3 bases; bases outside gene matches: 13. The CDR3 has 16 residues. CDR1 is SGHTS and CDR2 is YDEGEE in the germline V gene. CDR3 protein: CASRFWTGSTDYGYTF. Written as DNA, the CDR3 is TGTGCCAGCAGGTTTTGGACAGGATCGACCGACTATGGCTACACCTTC.

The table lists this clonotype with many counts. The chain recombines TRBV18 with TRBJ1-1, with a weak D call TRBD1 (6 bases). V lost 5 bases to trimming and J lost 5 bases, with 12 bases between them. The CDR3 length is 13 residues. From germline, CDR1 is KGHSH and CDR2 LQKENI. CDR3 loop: CASSFQGTTEAFF. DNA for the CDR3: TGTGCCAGCTCATTCCAGGGGACGACTGAAGCTTTCTTT.

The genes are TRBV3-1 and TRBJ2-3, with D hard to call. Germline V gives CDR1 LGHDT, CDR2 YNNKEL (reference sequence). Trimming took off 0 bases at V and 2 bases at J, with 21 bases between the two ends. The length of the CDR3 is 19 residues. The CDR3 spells CASSQEALGPQLLTDTQYF. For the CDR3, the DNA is TGTGCCAGCAGCCAAGAAGCCCTCGGCCCACAACTCCTCACAGATACGCAGTATTTT.

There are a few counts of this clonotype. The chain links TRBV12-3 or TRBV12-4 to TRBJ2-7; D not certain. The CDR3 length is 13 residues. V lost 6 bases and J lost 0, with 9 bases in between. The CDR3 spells CASSFRLSYEQYF. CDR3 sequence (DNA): TGTGCCAGCAGCTTCCGCCTCTCCTACGAGCAGTACTTC.

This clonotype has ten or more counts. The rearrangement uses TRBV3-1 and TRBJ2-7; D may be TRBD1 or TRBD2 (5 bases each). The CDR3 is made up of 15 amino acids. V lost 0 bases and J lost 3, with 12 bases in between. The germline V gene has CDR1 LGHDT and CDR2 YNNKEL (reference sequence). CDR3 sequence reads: CASSQDWGGGYEQYF. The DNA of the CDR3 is TGTGCCAGCAGCCAAGATTGGGGCGGAGGCTACGAGCAGTACTTC.

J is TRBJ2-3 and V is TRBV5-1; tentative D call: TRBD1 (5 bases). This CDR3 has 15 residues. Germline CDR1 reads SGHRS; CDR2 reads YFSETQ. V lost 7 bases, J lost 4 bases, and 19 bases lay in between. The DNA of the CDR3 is TGCGCCAGCCACGACCCAGGGAATAGCCCAGATACGCAGTATTTT. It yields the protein CASHDPGNSPDTQYF.

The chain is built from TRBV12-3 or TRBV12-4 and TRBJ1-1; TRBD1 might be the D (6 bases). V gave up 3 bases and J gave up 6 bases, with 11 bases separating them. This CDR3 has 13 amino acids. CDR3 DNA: TGTGCCAGCAGTTTTGAGGGGGGCGCTGAAGCTTTCTTT. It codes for CASSFEGGAEAFF.

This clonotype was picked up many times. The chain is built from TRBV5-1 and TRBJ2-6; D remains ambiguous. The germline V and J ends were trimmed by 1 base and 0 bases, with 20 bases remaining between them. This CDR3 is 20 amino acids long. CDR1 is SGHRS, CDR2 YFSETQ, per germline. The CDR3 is CASSLSAWAQLSSGANVLTF. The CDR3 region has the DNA TGCGCCAGCAGCTTGTCAGCGTGGGCGCAGTTAAGCTCTGGGGCCAACGTCCTGACTTTC.

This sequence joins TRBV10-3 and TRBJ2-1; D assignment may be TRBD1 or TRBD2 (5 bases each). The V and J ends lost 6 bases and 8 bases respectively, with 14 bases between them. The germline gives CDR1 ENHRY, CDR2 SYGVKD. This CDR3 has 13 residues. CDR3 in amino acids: CAIRGDGIDEQFF. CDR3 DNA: TGTGCCATCAGGGGGGACGGGATCGATGAGCAGTTCTTC.

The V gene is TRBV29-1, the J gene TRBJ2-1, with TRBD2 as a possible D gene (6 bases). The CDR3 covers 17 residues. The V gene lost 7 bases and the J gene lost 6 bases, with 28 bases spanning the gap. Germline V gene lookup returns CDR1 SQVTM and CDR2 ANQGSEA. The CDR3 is CSASSRPAEGRGNEQFF. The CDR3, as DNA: TGCAGCGCCAGCAGCCGCCCGGCGGAGGGCCGGGGCAATGAGCAGTTCTTC.

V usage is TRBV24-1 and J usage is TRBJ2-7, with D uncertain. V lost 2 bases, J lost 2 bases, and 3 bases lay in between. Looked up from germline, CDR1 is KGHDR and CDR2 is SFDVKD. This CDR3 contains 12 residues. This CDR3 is CATSDSTYEQYF. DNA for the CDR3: TGTGCCACCAGTGATTCAACCTACGAGCAGTACTTC.

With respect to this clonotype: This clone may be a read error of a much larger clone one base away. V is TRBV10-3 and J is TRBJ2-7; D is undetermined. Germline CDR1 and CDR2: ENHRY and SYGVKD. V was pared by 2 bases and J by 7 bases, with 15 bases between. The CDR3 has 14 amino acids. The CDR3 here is CAISEAPGHYEQYF. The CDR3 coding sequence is TGTGCCATCAGTGAGGCACCGGGCCACTATGAGCAGTACTTC.

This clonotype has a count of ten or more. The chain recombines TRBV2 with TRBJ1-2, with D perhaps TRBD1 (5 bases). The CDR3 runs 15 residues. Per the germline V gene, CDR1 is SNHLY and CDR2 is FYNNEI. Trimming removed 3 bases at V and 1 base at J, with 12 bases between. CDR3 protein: CASSDPSDSNYGYTF. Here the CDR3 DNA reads TGTGCCAGCAGTGATCCCTCAGACAGTAACTATGGCTACACCTTC.

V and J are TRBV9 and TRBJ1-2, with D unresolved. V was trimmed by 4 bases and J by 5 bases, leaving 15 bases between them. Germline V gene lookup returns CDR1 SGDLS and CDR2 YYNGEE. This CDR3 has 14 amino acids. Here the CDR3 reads CASSPTVGPYGYTF. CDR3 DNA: TGTGCCAGCAGCCCTACCGTTGGTCCATATGGCTACACCTTC.

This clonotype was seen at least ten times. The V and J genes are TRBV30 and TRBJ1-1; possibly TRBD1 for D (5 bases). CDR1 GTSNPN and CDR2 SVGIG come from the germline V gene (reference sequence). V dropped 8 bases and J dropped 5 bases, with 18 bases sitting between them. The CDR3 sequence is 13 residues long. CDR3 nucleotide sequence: TGTGCCCGGCGAGGGACCCAGAGGACTGAAGCTTTCTTT. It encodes CARRGTQRTEAFF.

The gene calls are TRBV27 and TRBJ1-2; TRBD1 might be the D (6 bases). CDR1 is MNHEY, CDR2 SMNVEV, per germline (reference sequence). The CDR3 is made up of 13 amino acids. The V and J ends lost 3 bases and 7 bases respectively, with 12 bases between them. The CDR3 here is CASSLQGRSGYTF. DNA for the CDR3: TGTGCCAGCAGTTTGCAGGGGAGGAGTGGCTACACCTTC.

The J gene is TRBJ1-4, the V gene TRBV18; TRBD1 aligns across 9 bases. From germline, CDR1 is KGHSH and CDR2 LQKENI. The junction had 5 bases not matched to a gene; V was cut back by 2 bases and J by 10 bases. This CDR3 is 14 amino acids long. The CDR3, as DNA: TGTGCCAGCTCACCATTGGACAGGGGAGGAAAACTGTTTTTT. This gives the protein CASSPLDRGGKLFF.

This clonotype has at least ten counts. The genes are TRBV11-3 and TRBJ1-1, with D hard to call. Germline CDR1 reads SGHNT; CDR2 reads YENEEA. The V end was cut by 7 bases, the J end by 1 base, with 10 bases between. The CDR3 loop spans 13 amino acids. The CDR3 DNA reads TGTGCCAGCACCCTATTTGAGAACACTGAAGCTTTCTTT. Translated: CASTLFENTEAFF.

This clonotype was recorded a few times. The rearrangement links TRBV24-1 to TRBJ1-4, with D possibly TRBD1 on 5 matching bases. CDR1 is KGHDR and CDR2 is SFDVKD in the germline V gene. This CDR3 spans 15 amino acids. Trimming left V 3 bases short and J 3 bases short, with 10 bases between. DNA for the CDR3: TGTGCCACCAGTGATGGGACCGCGCCTAATGAAAAACTGTTTTTT. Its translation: CATSDGTAPNEKLFF.

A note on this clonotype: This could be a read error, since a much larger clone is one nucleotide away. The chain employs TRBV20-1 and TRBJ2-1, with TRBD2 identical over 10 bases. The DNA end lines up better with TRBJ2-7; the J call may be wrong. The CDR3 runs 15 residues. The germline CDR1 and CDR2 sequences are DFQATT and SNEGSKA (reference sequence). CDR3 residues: CSARRTSGPYNEQYF. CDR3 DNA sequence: TGCAGTGCAAGAAGGACTAGCGGACCCTACAATGAGCAGTACTTC.

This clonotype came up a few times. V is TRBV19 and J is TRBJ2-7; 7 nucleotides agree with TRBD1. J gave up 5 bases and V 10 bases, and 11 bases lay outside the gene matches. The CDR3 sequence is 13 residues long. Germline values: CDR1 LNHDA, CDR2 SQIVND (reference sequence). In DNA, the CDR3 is TGTGCCACCTCACGACAGGGAACCCACGAGCAGTACTTC. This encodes CATSRQGTHEQYF.

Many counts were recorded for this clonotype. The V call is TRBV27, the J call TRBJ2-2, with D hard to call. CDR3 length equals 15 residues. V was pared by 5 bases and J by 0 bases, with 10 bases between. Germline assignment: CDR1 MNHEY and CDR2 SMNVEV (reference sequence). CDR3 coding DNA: TGTGCCAGCAGTCCTCTGGGGTCGAACACCGGGGAGCTGTTTTTT. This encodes CASSPLGSNTGELFF.

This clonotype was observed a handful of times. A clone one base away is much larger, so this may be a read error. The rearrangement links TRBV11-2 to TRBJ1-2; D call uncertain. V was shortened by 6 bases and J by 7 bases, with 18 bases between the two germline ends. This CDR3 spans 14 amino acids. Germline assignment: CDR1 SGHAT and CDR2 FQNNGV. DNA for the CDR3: TGTGCCAGCAGAACCACCTTTGGCCGGAGTGGCTACACCTTC. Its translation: CASRTTFGRSGYTF.